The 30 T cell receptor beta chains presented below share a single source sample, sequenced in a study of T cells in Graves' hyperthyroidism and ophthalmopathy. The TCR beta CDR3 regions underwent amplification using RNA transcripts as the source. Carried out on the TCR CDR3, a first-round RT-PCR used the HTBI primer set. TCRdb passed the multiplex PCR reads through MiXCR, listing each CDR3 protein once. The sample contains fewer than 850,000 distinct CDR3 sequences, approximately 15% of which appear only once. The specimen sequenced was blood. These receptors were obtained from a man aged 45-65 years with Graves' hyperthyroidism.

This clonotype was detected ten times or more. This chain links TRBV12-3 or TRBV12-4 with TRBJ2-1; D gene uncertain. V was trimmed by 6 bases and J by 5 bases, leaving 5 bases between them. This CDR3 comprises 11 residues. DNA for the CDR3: TGTGCCAGCAGGATCAACAATGAGCAGTTCTTC. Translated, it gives CASRINNEQFF.

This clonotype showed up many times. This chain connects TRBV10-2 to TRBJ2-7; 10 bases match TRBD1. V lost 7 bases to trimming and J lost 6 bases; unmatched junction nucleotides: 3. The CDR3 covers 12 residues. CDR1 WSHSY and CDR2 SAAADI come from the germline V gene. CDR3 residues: CASMGQGSEQYF. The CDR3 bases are TGCGCCAGCATGGGACAGGGGAGCGAGCAGTACTTC.

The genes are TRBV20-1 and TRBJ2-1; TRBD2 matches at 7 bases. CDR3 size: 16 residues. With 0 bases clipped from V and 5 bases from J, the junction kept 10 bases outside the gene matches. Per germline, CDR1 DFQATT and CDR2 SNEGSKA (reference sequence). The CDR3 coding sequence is TGCAGTGCTAGAGATGTGGCTAGCGGTGATCACAATGAGCAGTTCTTC. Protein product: CSARDVASGDHNEQFF.

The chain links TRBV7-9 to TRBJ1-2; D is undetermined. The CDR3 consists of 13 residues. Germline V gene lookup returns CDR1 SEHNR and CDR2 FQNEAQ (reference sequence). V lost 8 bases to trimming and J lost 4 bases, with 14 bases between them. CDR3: CASFLGEGYGYTF. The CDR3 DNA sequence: TGTGCCAGCTTCCTTGGGGAAGGCTATGGCTACACCTTC.

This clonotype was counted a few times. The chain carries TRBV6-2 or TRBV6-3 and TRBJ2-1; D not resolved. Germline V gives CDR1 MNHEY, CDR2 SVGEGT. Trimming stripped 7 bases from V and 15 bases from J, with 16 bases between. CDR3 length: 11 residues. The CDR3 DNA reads TGTGCCAGCAAATCCGTTAGCTTATGGTTCTTC. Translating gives CASKSVSLWFF.

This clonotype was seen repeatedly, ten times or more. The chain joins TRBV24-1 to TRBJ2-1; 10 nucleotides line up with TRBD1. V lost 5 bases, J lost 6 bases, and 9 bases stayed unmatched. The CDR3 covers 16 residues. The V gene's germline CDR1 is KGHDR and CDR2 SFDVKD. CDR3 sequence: CATSGGGDRGLNEQFF. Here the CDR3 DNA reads TGTGCCACCAGTGGAGGTGGCGACAGGGGGCTCAATGAGCAGTTCTTC.

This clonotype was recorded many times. In DNA form, the CDR3 reads TGCAGTGCTAGAGACGGACTAGTAGACGAGCAGTACTTC. It translates to CSARDGLVDEQYF. This chain links TRBV20-1 with TRBJ2-7; TRBD2 matches at 7 bases. V was pared by 0 bases and J by 5 bases, with 4 bases of the junction left unmatched. The CDR3 contains 13 residues. Germline V gives CDR1 DFQATT, CDR2 SNEGSKA (reference sequence).

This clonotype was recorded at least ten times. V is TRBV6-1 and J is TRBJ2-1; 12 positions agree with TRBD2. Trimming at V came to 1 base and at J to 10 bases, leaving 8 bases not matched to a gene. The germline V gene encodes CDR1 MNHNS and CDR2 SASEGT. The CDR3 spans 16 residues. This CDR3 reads CASSEGLAGGLQEQFF. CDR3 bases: TGTGCCAGCAGTGAAGGGCTAGCGGGAGGGCTTCAAGAGCAGTTCTTC.

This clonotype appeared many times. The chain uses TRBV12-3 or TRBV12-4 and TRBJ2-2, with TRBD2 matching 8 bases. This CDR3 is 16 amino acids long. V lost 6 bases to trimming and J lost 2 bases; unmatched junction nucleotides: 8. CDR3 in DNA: TGTGCCAGCAGCCCAAGACTAGCGAAAAACACCGGGGAGCTGTTTTTT. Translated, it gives CASSPRLAKNTGELFF.

CDR3 nucleotide sequence: TGTGCCAGCAGTTTAACCGGACAACTCAATCAGCCCCAGCATTTT. It specifies CASSLTGQLNQPQHF. The rearrangement uses TRBV28 and TRBJ1-5, with D possibly being TRBD1 (5 bases). The CDR3 runs 15 residues. Per germline, CDR1 MDHEN and CDR2 SYDVKM. Deletions cut 2 bases from V and 3 bases from J, with 11 bases between.

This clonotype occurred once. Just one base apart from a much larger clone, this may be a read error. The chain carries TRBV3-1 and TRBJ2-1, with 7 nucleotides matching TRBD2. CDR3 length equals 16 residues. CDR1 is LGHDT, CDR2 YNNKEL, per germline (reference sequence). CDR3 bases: TGTGCCAGCAGCCAAGATGGCGGGAGCTCCTACAATGAGCAGTCCTTC. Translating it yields CASSQDGGSSYNEQSF.

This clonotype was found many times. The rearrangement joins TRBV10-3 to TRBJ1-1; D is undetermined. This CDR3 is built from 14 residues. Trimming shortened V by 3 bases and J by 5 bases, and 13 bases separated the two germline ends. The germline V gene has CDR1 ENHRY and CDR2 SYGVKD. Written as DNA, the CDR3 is TGTGCCATCAGTGAAGGTGAGGGCGGGACTGAAGCTTTCTTT. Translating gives CAISEGEGGTEAFF.

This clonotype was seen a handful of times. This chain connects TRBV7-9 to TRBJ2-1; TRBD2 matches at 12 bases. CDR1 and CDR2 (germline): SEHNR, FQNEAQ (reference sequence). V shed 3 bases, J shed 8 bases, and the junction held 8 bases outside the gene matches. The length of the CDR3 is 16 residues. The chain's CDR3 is CASSFNLAGGPDEQFF. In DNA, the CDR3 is TGTGCCAGCAGCTTTAACCTAGCGGGAGGGCCTGATGAGCAGTTCTTC.

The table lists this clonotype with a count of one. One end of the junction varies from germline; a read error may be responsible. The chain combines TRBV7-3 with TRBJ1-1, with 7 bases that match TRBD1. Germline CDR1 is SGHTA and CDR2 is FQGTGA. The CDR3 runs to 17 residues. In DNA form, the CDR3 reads TGTGCCAGCAGCCCACGGGAGTTGGGGGACAGAAACACTCAAGCTTTCTTT. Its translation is CASSPRELGDRNTQAFF.

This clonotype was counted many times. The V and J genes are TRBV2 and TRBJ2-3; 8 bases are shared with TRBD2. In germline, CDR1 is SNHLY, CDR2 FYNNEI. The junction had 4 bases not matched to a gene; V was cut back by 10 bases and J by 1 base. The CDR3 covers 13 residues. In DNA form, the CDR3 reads TGTGCCACACTAGCGGAGCGCACAGATACGCAGTATTTT. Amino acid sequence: CATLAERTDTQYF.

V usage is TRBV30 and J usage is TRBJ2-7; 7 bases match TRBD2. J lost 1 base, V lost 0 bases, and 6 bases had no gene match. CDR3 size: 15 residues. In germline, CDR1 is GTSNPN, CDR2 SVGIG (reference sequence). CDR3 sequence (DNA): TGTGCCTGGAGTGTAGACCCTAGCGGATCCTACGAGCAGTACTTC. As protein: CAWSVDPSGSYEQYF.

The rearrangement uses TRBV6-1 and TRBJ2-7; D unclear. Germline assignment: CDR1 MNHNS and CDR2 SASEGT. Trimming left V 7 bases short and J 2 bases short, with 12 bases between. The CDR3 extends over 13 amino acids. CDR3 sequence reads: CASTSLETYEQYF. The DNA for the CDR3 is TGTGCCAGCACCTCCCTCGAAACCTACGAGCAGTACTTC.

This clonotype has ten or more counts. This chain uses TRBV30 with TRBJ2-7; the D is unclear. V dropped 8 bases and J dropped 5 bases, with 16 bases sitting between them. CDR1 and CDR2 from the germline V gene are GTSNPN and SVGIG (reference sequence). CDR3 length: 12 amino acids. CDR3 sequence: CAGVKGGNEQYF. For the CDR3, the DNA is TGTGCCGGGGTTAAGGGTGGTAACGAGCAGTACTTC.

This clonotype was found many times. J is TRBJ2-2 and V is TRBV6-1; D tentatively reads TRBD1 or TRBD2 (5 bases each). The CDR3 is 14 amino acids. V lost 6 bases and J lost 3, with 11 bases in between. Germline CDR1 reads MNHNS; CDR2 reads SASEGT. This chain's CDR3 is CASRPGPYTGELFF. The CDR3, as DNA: TGTGCCAGCAGGCCGGGACCGTACACCGGGGAGCTGTTTTTT.

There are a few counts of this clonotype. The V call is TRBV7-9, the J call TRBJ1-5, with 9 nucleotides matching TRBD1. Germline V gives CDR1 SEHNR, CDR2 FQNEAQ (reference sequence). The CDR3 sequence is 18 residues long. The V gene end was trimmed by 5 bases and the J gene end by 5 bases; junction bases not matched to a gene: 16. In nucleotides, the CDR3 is TGTGCCAGCAGCCGATACCTGTCCGAACAGGGGGCGGATCAGCCCCAGCATTTT. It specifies CASSRYLSEQGADQPQHF.

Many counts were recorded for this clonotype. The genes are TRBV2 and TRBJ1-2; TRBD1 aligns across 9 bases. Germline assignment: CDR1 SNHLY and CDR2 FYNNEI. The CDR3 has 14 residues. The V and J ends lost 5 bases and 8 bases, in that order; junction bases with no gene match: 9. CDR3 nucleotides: TGTGCCAGCAGTCGGGACAGGGTATCGGGAGGCTACACCTTC. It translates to CASSRDRVSGGYTF.

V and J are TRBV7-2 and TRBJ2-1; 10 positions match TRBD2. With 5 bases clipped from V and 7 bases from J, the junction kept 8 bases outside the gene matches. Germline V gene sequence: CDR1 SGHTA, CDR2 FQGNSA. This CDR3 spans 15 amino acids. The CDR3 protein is CASSVLAGENNEQFF. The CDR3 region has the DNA TGTGCCAGCAGCGTGCTAGCGGGAGAAAATAATGAGCAGTTCTTC.

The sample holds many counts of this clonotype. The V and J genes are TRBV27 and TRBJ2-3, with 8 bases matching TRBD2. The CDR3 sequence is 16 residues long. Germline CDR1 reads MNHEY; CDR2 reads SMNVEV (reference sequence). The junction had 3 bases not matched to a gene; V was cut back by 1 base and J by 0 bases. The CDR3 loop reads CASSLYVAGSTDTQYF. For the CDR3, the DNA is TGTGCCAGCAGTTTATATGTAGCGGGGAGCACAGATACGCAGTATTTT.

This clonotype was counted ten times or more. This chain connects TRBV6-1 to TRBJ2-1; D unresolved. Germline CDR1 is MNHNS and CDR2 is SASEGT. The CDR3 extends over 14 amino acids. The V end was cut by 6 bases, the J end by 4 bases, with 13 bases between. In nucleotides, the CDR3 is TGTGCCAGCAGGGGTCTTACCCATTACAATGAGCAGTTCTTC. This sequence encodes CASRGLTHYNEQFF.

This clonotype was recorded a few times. The CDR3 region is CASSSYGLTGAYNEQFF. The CDR3 region has the DNA TGTGCCAGCAGCTCCTACGGACTAACCGGGGCTTACAATGAGCAGTTCTTC. The chain has TRBV5-4 and TRBJ2-1; maybe TRBD2 (6 bases). The V gene's germline CDR1 is SGHNT and CDR2 YYREEE (reference sequence). The CDR3 extends over 17 amino acids. V lost 3 bases and J 4 bases, leaving 20 bases between the germline ends.

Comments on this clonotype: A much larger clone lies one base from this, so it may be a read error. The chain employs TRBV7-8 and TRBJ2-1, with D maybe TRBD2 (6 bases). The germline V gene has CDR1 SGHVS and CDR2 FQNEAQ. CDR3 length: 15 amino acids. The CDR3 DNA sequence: TGTGCCGGCAGCTTAGTGGCGGGGCAGTGGAATGAGCAGTTCTTC. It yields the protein CAGSLVAGQWNEQFF.

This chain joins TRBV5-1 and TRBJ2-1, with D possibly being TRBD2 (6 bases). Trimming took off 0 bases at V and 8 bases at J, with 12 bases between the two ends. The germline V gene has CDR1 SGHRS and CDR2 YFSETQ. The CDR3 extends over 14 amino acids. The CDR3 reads CASSLAGRMDEQFF. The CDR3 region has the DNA TGCGCCAGCAGCTTGGCAGGGAGGATGGATGAGCAGTTCTTC.

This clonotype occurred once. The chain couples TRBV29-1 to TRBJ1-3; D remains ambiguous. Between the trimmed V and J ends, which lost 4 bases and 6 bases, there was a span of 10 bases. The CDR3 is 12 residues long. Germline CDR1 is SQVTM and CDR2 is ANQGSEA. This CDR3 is CSVVGRENTIYF. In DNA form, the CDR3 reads TGCAGCGTTGTTGGGCGTGAAAACACCATATATTTT.

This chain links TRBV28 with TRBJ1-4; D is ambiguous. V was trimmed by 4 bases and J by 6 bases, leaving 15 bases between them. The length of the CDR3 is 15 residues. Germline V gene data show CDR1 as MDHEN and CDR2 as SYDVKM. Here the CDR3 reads CASSSPGVVYEKLFF. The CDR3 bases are TGTGCCAGCAGTTCCCCCGGGGTGGTTTATGAAAAACTGTTTTTT.

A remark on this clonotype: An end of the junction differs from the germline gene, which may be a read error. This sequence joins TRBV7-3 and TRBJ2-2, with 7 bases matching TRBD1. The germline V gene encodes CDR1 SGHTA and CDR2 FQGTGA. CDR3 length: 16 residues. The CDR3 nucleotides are TGTGTCAGCAGTCCACCGGGACAGAGAAACACCGGGGAGCTGTTTTTT. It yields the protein CVSSPPGQRNTGELFF.